This T cell receptor beta chain was identified in a study of cytomegalovirus exposure and HLA in healthy donors. A single count supports this clone. In the PCR, 60 Vbeta and 13 Jbeta primers were used. Sequencing was performed with immunoSEQ multiplex PCR; in TCRdb, only in-frame clones are kept and a portion is missing. Altogether approximately 82,000 clones are present, about three fifths being singletons, with the ten largest covering approximately 5.8%. CDR1 SNHLY and CDR2 FYNNEI come from the germline V gene. V lost 10 bases and J lost 8, with 14 bases in between. CDR3 length: 11 amino acids. The sample was PBMCs. The chain has TRBV2 and TRBJ1-2, with D unresolved. This TCR derives from a woman in her twenties or thirties in good health and CMV-seropositive. DNA of the CDR3: TGTGCCACCTACCGGCGGGCAGGCTACACCTTC. Translating gives CATYRRAGYTF.